Below, 22 T cell receptor beta chains from the same sample are listed, as sequenced in a study of T cell repertoires in cytomegalovirus infection. No cognate antigen is known for these TCRs. Each CDR3 protein gets one entry after TCRdb re-called the reads with MiXCR. The sample yields hundreds of thousands of distinct CDR3 sequences, approximately 33% seen once. Material: cultured CD8+ T cells from PBMCs, obtained from culture after CMV antigen stimulation. These receptors were collected from a human donor in good health (CMV status not recorded). Some clones in this sample may be carry-over from other donors' samples.

This chain connects TRBV11-2 to TRBJ2-1, with TRBD2 identical over 7 bases. In germline, CDR1 is SGHAT, CDR2 FQNNGV. V dropped 5 bases and J dropped 4; count of bases not matched to a gene: 5. The CDR3 runs to 14 residues. In DNA form, the CDR3 reads TGTGCCAGCAGCCCCGGGACTAAATACAATGAGCAGTTCTTC. Protein product: CASSPGTKYNEQFF. The full variable domain, its missing parts supplied by reference TRBV11-2 and TRBJ2-1, is EAGVAQSPRYKIIEKRQSVAFWCNPISGHATLYWYQQILGQGPKLLIQFQNNGVVDDSQLPKDRFSAERLKGVDSTLKIQPAKLEDSAVYLCASSPGTKYNEQFFGPGTRLTVL.

This clonotype was detected many times. In nucleotides, the CDR3 is TGCGCCAGCAGCCAAGATGGGGATCCTTCCTACAATGAGCAGTTCTTC. It codes for CASSQDGDPSYNEQFF. The chain carries TRBV4-3 and TRBJ2-1; the D is unclear. Trimming removed 0 bases at V and 1 base at J, with 10 bases between. The CDR3 consists of 16 residues. Germline V gene data show CDR1 as LGHNA and CDR2 as YSLEER.

V and J are TRBV19 and TRBJ1-4; D is unclear. Germline V gene lookup returns CDR1 LNHDA and CDR2 SQIVND (reference sequence). The CDR3 has 15 residues. V lost 5 bases, J lost 0 bases, and 10 bases lay in between. CDR3 protein: CASSGDYATNEKLFF. The CDR3 bases are TGTGCCAGTAGTGGAGATTACGCAACTAATGAAAAACTGTTTTTT.

This clonotype appeared a few times. The CDR3, as DNA: TGTGCCAGCAGCTTAACGGGGGGCGAATACAATGAGCAGTTCTTC. It specifies CASSLTGGEYNEQFF. The J gene is TRBJ2-1, the V gene TRBV12-3 or TRBV12-4; D perhaps matches TRBD2 (7 bases). This CDR3 comprises 15 residues. V lost 6 bases and J 4 bases, leaving 16 bases between the germline ends.

V and J are TRBV19 and TRBJ2-3; D call uncertain. CDR1 LNHDA and CDR2 SQIVND come from the germline V gene (reference sequence). V lost 0 bases and J 2 bases, leaving 6 bases between the germline ends. The CDR3 is 14 amino acids. The CDR3 DNA reads as TGTGCCAGTAGTATAGAGCACCACACAGATACGCAGTATTTT. Translating it yields CASSIEHHTDTQYF.

A note on this clonotype: One base away lies a much larger clone, so this may be a sequencing read error. The chain employs TRBV7-8 and TRBJ1-2; the D gene is possibly TRBD1 (6 bases). From germline, CDR1 is SGHVS and CDR2 FQNEAQ. The CDR3 is made up of 15 amino acids. Trimming left V 5 bases short and J 4 bases short, with 17 bases between. The CDR3 reads CASSPRGEQGYGYTF. CDR3 coding DNA: TGTGCCAGCAGCCCTAGAGGGGAACAGGGCTATGGCTACACCTTC.

The chain joins TRBV27 to TRBJ1-1; 9 bases match TRBD1. V was clipped by 3 bases and J by 5 bases; unmatched bases: 10. The CDR3 contains 16 residues. Germline V gene data show CDR1 as MNHEY and CDR2 as SMNVEV (reference sequence). CDR3 sequence reads: CASSFLPGTGSTEAFF. The CDR3 DNA is TGTGCCAGCAGTTTTCTCCCTGGGACAGGGAGTACTGAAGCTTTCTTT.

This clonotype was counted a few times. The genes are TRBV6-2 or TRBV6-3 and TRBJ2-7, with D perhaps TRBD1 (5 bases). This CDR3 is 15 amino acids long. Per germline, CDR1 MNHEY and CDR2 SVGEGT. Trimming cost V 5 bases and J 3 bases, with 17 bases left between them. The CDR3 nucleotides read TGTGCCAGCAGTCGAGACAGAGAAGGGTACTACGAGCAGTACGTC. Translating gives CASSRDREGYYEQYV.

The chain combines TRBV29-1 with TRBJ2-2; 7 positions match TRBD2. The CDR3 loop spans 14 amino acids. Trimming at V came to 7 bases and at J to 1 base, leaving 6 bases not matched to a gene. CDR1 is SQVTM, CDR2 ANQGSEA, per germline. The CDR3 region is CSAWSGGNTGELFF. DNA of the CDR3: TGCAGCGCCTGGTCGGGGGGGAACACCGGGGAGCTGTTTTTT.

This clonotype was observed a few times. The gene calls are TRBV6-2 or TRBV6-3 and TRBJ1-1, with 8 bases fitting TRBD1. Trimming removed 4 bases from V and 11 bases from J; junction bases left unmatched: 12. In germline, CDR1 is MNHEY, CDR2 SVGEGT. The CDR3 covers 14 residues. The CDR3 coding sequence is TGTGCCAGCAGTTCCTGGGACAGGAGCCAAGGGGCTTTCTTT. Translation: CASSSWDRSQGAFF.

The chain carries TRBV2 and TRBJ2-5; D remains unclear. There are 14 residues in the CDR3. Per the germline V gene, CDR1 is SNHLY and CDR2 is FYNNEI. Trimming shortened V by 0 bases and J by 3 bases, and 8 bases separated the two germline ends. The CDR3 coding sequence is TGTGCCAGCAGTGAAGCGCTTAGGGAAGAGACCCAGTACTTC. This encodes CASSEALREETQYF.

This sequence joins TRBV20-1 and TRBJ2-5; TRBD1 or TRBD2 may be the D gene (5 bases each). CDR3 size: 16 residues. The germline gives CDR1 DFQATT, CDR2 SNEGSKA (reference sequence). The V end lost 4 bases, the J end lost 3 bases, and 21 bases lay between the germline ends. As DNA, the CDR3 is TGCAGTGCTAACACAGGATCCGGGGCACCAGAAGAGACCCAGTACTTC. This encodes CSANTGSGAPEETQYF.

This chain connects TRBV6-1 to TRBJ1-2, with D hard to call. Germline CDR1 reads MNHNS; CDR2 reads SASEGT. The V end was cut by 2 bases, the J end by 3 bases, with 7 bases between. The CDR3 runs 13 residues. This CDR3 is CASSETPDYGYTF. For the CDR3, the DNA is TGTGCCAGCAGTGAAACCCCGGACTATGGCTACACCTTC.

This clonotype came up a few times. V and J are TRBV7-3 and TRBJ2-3; no reliable D call. Germline-derived CDR1 and CDR2 are SGHTA and FQGTGA. V was shortened by 0 bases and J by 1 base, with 14 bases between the two germline ends. CDR3 length: 17 residues. CDR3 DNA sequence: TGTGCCAGCAGCTTAACGGTACTTCCAGAGGGCACAGATACGCAGTATTTT. Amino acid sequence: CASSLTVLPEGTDTQYF. The full variable domain, its missing parts supplied by reference TRBV7-3 and TRBJ2-3, is GAGVSQTPSNKVTEKGKYVELRCDPISGHTALYWYRQSLGQGPEFLIYFQGTGAADDSGLPNDRFFAVRPEGSVSTLKIQRTERGDSAVYLCASSLTVLPEGTDTQYFGPGTRLTVL.

V and J are TRBV9 and TRBJ2-2, with 8 bases identical to TRBD2. The CDR3 is 15 amino acids. V shed 1 base and J 6 bases; nucleotides not matched to a gene: 5. Per the germline V gene, CDR1 is SGDLS and CDR2 is YYNGEE. CDR3 sequence: CASSVPGGPPGELFF. CDR3 bases: TGTGCCAGCAGCGTACCGGGGGGGCCCCCCGGGGAGCTGTTTTTT.

The sample holds one count of this clonotype. The genes are TRBV11-3 and TRBJ1-5; no reliable D call. This CDR3 contains 12 residues. Trimming shortened V by 5 bases and J by 7 bases, and 9 bases separated the two germline ends. CDR1 is SGHNT and CDR2 is YENEEA in the germline V gene. The CDR3 loop is CASSPQRQPQHF. CDR3 nucleotides: TGTGCCAGCAGCCCCCAACGGCAGCCCCAGCATTTT.

A single count supports this clonotype. This rearrangement joins TRBV7-3 to TRBJ1-2; D may be TRBD1 (5 bases). Germline values: CDR1 SGHTA, CDR2 FQGTGA. The V and J ends lost 5 bases and 5 bases respectively, with 21 bases between them. The CDR3 sequence is 16 residues long. In DNA form, the CDR3 reads TGTGCCAGCAGCCTCTCTAGGGTAAAAGGGGATTATGGCTACACCTTC. Protein sequence: CASSLSRVKGDYGYTF.

This sequence joins TRBV14 and TRBJ2-2, with 8 bases aligning to TRBD1. V shed 4 bases, J shed 4 bases, and the junction held 5 bases outside the gene matches. The germline V gene encodes CDR1 SGHDN and CDR2 FVKESK. The CDR3 spans 15 residues. DNA for the CDR3: TGTGCCAGCAGCCCAGGGGACAGGCGCACCGGGGAGCTGTTTTTT. Residues: CASSPGDRRTGELFF.

For this clonotype: A much larger clone is a single base away; this may be a read error. This chain links TRBV6-6 with TRBJ1-5, with D perhaps TRBD1 (6 bases). Germline CDR1 reads MNHNY; CDR2 reads SVGAGI (reference sequence). V lost 2 bases, J lost 4 bases, and 9 bases lay in between. The CDR3 contains 14 residues. The CDR3 nucleotides read TGTGCCAGCAGTTACCCACAGGGAAATCAGCCCCAGCATTTT. Its protein product is CASSYPQGNQPQHF.

This clonotype was seen only a few times. DNA for the CDR3: TGCGCCAGCAGCCAGGACAGGGGACTTAACACCGGGGAGCTGTTTTTT. Its protein is CASSQDRGLNTGELFF. The chain employs TRBV4-1 and TRBJ2-2; TRBD1 matches 9 bases. Germline V gene data show CDR1 as MGHRA and CDR2 as YSYEKL. This CDR3 spans 16 amino acids. The ends lost 3 bases at V and 2 bases at J; junction bases unmatched: 4.

The chain couples TRBV6-2 or TRBV6-3 to TRBJ1-1, with 8 bases identical to TRBD1. The CDR3 spans 13 residues. Germline V lookup: CDR1 MNHEY, CDR2 SVGEGT. V lost 7 bases, J lost 4 bases, and 5 bases stayed unmatched. CDR3 region: CASTTGDRTEAFF. The DNA of the CDR3 is TGTGCCAGCACGACAGGGGACCGCACTGAAGCTTTCTTT.

Note on this clonotype: A much larger clone sits a single nucleotide away, making a read error possible. The chain links TRBV28 to TRBJ2-5; D remains unclear. The CDR3 spans 14 residues. Germline CDR1 and CDR2: MDHEN and SYDVKM. Trimming left V 6 bases short and J 5 bases short, with 16 bases between. In DNA, the CDR3 is TGTGCCAGCAGATGGATGGTGGGGTTGGAGACCCAGTACTTC. Translation: CASRWMVGLETQYF.